The 9 T cell receptor beta chains given below trace back to one sample, sequenced in a study of blood T cell repertoires in COVID-19. Assay: immunoSEQ multiplex PCR; the TCRdb copy retains only in-frame clones and omits some. The data show about 150,000 clones, about 80% seen once. The material sequenced was peripheral blood. These TCRs come from a man in his 60s with acute or convalescent COVID-19.

The CDR3 sequence is CASSQGVGILYEQYF. The CDR3 DNA reads as TGTGCCAGCAGCCAGGGCGTTGGGATACTCTACGAGCAGTACTTC. The gene calls are TRBV5-4 and TRBJ2-7; tentative D call: TRBD1 (5 bases). Germline V gene lookup returns CDR1 SGHNT and CDR2 YYREEE (reference sequence). The CDR3 is 15 residues long. V lost 4 bases to trimming and J lost 3 bases, with 17 bases between them.

The V call is TRBV10-3, the J call TRBJ2-2, with D tentatively TRBD1 (5 bases). The CDR3 loop spans 16 amino acids. Germline V gene lookup returns CDR1 ENHRY and CDR2 SYGVKD. V lost 7 bases and J lost 4, with 19 bases in between. The CDR3 reads CAIKQNQGSGTGELFF. CDR3 bases: TGTGCCATCAAACAGAATCAGGGATCGGGCACCGGGGAGCTGTTTTTT.

This chain links TRBV27 with TRBJ2-5; TRBD2 matches 9 bases. In germline, CDR1 is MNHEY, CDR2 SMNVEV (reference sequence). The V segment lost 4 bases and the J segment 4 bases; nucleotides outside the gene matches: 4. The CDR3 totals 14 residues. The DNA for the CDR3 is TGTGCCAGCAGTTCGGGACTAGCTCGAGAGACCCAGTACTTC. It codes for CASSSGLARETQYF.

The chain is built from TRBV30 and TRBJ1-6; D is perhaps TRBD1 (6 bases). Deletions cut 0 bases from V and 13 bases from J, with 10 bases between. This CDR3 spans 12 amino acids. Germline-derived CDR1 and CDR2 are GTSNPN and SVGIG (reference sequence). The CDR3 loop reads CAWSVGQGPLHF. DNA for the CDR3: TGTGCCTGGAGTGTGGGCCAGGGGCCCCTCCACTTT.

On this clone itself: A read error may account for a junction end that differs from germline. The chain recombines TRBV3-1 (or the pseudogene TRBV3-2) with TRBJ2-7, with TRBD2 identical over 10 bases. CDR1 and CDR2 from the germline V gene are LGHDT and YNNKEL (reference sequence). The CDR3 loop spans 12 amino acids. CDR3 in DNA: TGTGCCAGCAGCCATAGCGGGAGGAGCATTCACTTC. It specifies CASSHSGRSIHF.

V is TRBV3-1 (or the pseudogene TRBV3-2) and J is TRBJ2-2, with TRBD1 matching 8 bases. V was pared by 3 bases and J by 4 bases, with 7 bases of the junction left unmatched. The CDR3 contains 16 residues. CDR1 and CDR2 from the germline V gene are LGHDT and YNNKEL (reference sequence). The CDR3 protein is CASSHDRGRSTGELFF. The CDR3, as DNA: TGTGCCAGCAGCCATGACAGGGGTCGAAGCACCGGGGAGCTGTTTTTT.

The chain has TRBV19 and TRBJ2-7, with 9 bases that match TRBD1. The length of the CDR3 is 17 residues. Losses at the gene ends were 5 bases for V and 3 bases for J; bases not matched to a gene: 14. Germline V gene lookup returns CDR1 LNHDA and CDR2 SQIVND (reference sequence). CDR3 nucleotides: TGTGCCAGTAGTTTGAGCGGGACAGGGTTAACTGGCTACGAGCAGTACTTC. Translation: CASSLSGTGLTGYEQYF.

This chain joins TRBV4-3 and TRBJ1-3, with a tentative D call TRBD1 (6 bases). CDR1 is LGHNA, CDR2 YSLEER, per germline. The CDR3 spans 18 residues. V was trimmed by 0 bases and J by 4 bases, leaving 19 bases between them. CDR3: CASSQDFQGRSPGNTIYF. Here the CDR3 DNA reads TGCGCCAGCAGCCAAGATTTCCAGGGGCGCTCACCCGGAAACACCATATATTTT.

The chain is built from TRBV18 and TRBJ2-6; 10 nucleotides align to TRBD1. Germline CDR1 reads KGHSH; CDR2 reads LQKENI. The CDR3 loop spans 16 amino acids. V was clipped by 3 bases and J by 1 base; unmatched bases: 0. In DNA, the CDR3 is TGTGCCAGCTCACCGGACAGGGGGTCTGGGGCCAACGTCCTGACTTTC. It is translated as CASSPDRGSGANVLTF.